This TCR beta chain appears in the sequencing data of a study of control samples from healthy donors and cancer patients. Here immunoSEQ multiplex PCR was the method, and the copy in TCRdb shows in-frame clones only, minus some. The sample lists some 130,000 clones, around nine tenths occurring once. This CDR3 comprises 14 residues. The trim removed 4 bases at V and 5 bases at J, leaving 4 bases unmatched. Germline V lookup: CDR1 SGHRS, CDR2 YFSETQ. J is TRBJ2-5 and V is TRBV5-1, with TRBD1 matching over 11 bases. The sequence was obtained from a man younger than 35 in good health. Input material: blood. CDR3 nucleotide sequence: TGCGCCAGCAGCCGGACAGGGGGCTACGAGACCCAGTACTTC. This gives the protein CASSRTGGYETQYF.